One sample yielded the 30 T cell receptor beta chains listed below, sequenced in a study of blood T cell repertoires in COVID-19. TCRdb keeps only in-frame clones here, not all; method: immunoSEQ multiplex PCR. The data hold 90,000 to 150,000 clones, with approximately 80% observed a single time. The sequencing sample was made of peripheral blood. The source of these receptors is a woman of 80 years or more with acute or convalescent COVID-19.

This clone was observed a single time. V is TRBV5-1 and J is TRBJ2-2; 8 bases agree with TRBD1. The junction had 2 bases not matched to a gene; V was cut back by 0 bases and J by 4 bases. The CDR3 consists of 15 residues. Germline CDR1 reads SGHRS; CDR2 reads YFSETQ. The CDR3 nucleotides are TGCGCCAGCAGCTTGGGGCAGGGGGCCACCGGGGAGCTGTTTTTT. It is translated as CASSLGQGATGELFF.

Here the CDR3 DNA reads TGTGCCAGCAGCTTAGGACTAGCGGGAGGAGATACGCAGTATTTT. Translated: CASSLGLAGGDTQYF. The chain has TRBV11-2 and TRBJ2-3, with 13 positions matching TRBD2. CDR3 length equals 15 residues. The germline V gene has CDR1 SGHAT and CDR2 FQNNGV. The J segment lost 5 bases and the V segment lost 1 base, leaving 0 bases of the junction unmatched.

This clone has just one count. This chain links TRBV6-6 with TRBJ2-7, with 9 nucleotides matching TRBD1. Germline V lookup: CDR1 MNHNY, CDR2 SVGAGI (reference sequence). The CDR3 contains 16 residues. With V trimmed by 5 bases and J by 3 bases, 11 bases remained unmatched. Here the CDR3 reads CASSRTWDRVRYEQYF. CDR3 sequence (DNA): TGTGCCAGCAGTCGAACTTGGGACAGGGTACGCTACGAGCAGTACTTC.

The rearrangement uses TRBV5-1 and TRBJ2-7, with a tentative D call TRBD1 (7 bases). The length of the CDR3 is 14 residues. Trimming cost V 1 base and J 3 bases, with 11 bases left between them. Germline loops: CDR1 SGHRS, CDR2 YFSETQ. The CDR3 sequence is CASSLRQGGYEQYF. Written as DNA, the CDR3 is TGCGCCAGCAGCTTGAGACAGGGAGGCTACGAGCAGTACTTC.

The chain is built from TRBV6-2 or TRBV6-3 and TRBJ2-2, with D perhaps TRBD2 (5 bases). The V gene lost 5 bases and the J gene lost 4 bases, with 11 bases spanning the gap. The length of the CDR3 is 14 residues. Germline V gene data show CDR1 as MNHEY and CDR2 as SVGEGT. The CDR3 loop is CASSEGLPTGELFF. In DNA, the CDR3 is TGTGCCAGCAGTGAGGGCCTCCCCACCGGGGAGCTGTTTTTT.

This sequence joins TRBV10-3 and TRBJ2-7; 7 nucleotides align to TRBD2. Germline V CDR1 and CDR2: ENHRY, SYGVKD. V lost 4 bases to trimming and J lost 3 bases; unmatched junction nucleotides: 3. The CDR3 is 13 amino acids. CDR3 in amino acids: CAISGASGYEQYF. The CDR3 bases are TGTGCCATCAGTGGGGCTAGCGGCTACGAGCAGTACTTC.

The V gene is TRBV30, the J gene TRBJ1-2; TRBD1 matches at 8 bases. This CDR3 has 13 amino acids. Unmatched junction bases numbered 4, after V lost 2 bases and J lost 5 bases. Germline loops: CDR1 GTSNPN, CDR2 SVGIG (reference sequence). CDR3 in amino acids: CAWSLQGGYGYTF. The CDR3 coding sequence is TGTGCCTGGAGTTTACAGGGGGGATATGGCTACACCTTC.

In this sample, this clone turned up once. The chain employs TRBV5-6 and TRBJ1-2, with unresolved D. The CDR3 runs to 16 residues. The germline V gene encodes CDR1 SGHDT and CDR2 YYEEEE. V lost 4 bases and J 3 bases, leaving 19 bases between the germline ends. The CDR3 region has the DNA TGTGCCAGCAGCGGTTCTACTGGGCCGCCGGACTATGGCTACACCTTC. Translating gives CASSGSTGPPDYGYTF. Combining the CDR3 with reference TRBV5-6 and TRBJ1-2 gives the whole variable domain DAGVTQSPTHLIKTRGQQVTLRCSPKSGHDTVSWYQQALGQGPQFIFQYYEEEERQRGNFPDRFSGHQFPNYSSELNVNALLLGDSALYLCASSGSTGPPDYGYTFGSGTRLTVV.

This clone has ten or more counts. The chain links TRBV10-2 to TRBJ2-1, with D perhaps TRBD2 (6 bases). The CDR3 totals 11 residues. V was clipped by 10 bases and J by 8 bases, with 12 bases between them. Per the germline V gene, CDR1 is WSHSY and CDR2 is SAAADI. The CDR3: CATRLVHEQFF. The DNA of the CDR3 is TGCGCCACCCGACTAGTACATGAGCAGTTCTTC.

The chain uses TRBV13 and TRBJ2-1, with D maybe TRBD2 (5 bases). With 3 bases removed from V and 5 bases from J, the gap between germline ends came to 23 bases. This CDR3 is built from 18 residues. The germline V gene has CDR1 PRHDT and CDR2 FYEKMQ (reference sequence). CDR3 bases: TGTGCCAGCAGCTTCGGGGATCGGGCTACCTCAAGGAACAATGAGCAGTTCTTC. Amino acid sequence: CASSFGDRATSRNNEQFF.

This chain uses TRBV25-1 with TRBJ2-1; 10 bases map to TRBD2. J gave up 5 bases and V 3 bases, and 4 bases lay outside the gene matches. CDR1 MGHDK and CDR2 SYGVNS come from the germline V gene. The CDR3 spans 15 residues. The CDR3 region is CASSDPSGGNNEQFF. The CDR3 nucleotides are TGTGCCAGCAGTGACCCTAGCGGGGGAAACAATGAGCAGTTCTTC.

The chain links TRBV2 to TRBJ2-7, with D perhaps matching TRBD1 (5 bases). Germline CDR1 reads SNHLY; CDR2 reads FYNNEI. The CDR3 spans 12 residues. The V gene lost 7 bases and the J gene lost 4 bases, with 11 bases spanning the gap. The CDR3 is CASTADSYEQYF. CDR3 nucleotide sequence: TGTGCCAGCACCGCCGACAGTTACGAGCAGTACTTC.

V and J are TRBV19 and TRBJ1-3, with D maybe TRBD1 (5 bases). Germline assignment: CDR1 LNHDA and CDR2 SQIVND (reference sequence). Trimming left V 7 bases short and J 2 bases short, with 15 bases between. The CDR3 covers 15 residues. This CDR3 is CASKRTHEAGNTIYF. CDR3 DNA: TGTGCCAGTAAGAGGACACACGAAGCTGGAAACACCATATATTTT. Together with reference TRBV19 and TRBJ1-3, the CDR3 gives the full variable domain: DGGITQSPKYLFRKEGQNVTLSCEQNLNHDAMYWYRQDPGQGLRLIYYSQIVNDFQKGDIAEGYSVSREKKESFPLTVTSAQKNPTAFYLCASKRTHEAGNTIYFGEGSWLTVV.

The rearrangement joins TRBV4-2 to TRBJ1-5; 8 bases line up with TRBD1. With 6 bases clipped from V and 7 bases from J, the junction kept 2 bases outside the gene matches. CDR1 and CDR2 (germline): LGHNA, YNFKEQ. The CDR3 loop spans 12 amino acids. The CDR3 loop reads CASRAGGQPQHF. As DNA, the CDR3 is TGTGCCAGCAGGGCAGGGGGCCAGCCCCAGCATTTT.

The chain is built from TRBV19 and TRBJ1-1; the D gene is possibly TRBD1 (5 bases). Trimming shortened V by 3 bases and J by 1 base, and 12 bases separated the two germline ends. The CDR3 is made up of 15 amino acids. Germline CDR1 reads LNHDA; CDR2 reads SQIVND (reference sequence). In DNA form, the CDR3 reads TGTGCCAGTAGTATCCCGGCAGGGCCGAACACTGAAGCTTTCTTT. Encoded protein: CASSIPAGPNTEAFF.

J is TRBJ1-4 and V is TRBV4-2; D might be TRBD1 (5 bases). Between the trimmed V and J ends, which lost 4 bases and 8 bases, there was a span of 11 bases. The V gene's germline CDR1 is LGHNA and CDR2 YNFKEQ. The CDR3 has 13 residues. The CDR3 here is CASSLPGGEKLFF. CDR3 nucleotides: TGTGCCAGCAGCCTCCCCGGGGGAGAAAAACTGTTTTTT.

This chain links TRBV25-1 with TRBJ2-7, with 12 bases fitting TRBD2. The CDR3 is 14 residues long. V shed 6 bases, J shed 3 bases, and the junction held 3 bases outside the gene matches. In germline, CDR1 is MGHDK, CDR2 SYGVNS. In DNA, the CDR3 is TGTGCCAGCAGGGAGACTAGCGGGGGCTACGAGCAGTACTTC. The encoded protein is CASRETSGGYEQYF.

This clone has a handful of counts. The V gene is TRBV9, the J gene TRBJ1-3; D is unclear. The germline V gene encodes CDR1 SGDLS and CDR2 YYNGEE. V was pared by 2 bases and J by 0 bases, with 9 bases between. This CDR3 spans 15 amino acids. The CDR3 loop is CASSVGSFSGNTIYF. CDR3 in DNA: TGTGCCAGCAGCGTCGGGTCATTCTCTGGAAACACCATATATTTT.

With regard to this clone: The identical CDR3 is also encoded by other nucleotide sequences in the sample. CDR3 sequence reads: CASSIGRRQETQYF. The CDR3 DNA is TGTGCCAGTAGTATAGGCCGGAGACAAGAGACCCAGTACTTC. J is TRBJ2-5 and V is TRBV19; D uncertain. The CDR3 sequence is 14 residues long. Per the germline V gene, CDR1 is LNHDA and CDR2 is SQIVND (reference sequence). Trimming removed 1 base at V and 2 bases at J, with 8 bases between.

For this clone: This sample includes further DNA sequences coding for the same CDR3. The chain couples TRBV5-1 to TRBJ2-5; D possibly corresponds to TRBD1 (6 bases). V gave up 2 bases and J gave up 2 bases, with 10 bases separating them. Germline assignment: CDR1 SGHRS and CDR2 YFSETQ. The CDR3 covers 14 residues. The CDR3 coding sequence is TGCGCCAGCAGCTTAGCACAGGGACAAGAGACCCAGTACTTC. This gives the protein CASSLAQGQETQYF. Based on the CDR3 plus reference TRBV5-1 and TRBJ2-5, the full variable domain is KAGVTQTPRYLIKTRGQQVTLSCSPISGHRSVSWYQQTPGQGLQFLFEYFSETQRNKGNFPGRFSGRQFSNSRSEMNVSTLELGDSALYLCASSLAQGQETQYFGPGTRLLVL.

The CDR3 is CASSLALSGSGANVLTF. The CDR3 coding sequence is TGTGCCAGCAGCTTAGCTTTAAGCGGCTCTGGGGCCAACGTCCTGACTTTC. The V gene is TRBV7-8, the J gene TRBJ2-6; weak D call: TRBD2 (5 bases). The CDR3 contains 17 residues. The V gene lost 0 bases and the J gene lost 0 bases, with 9 bases spanning the gap. Germline lookup yields CDR1 SGHVS and CDR2 FQNEAQ.

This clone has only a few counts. The DNA of the CDR3 is TGTGCCAGCAGTCCGGGACAGGGGATAGACACTGAAGCTTTCTTT. Its translation: CASSPGQGIDTEAFF. The V and J genes are TRBV3-1 (or the pseudogene TRBV3-2) and TRBJ1-1; 10 nucleotides line up with TRBD1. The CDR3 totals 15 residues. Trimming at V came to 6 bases and at J to 3 bases, leaving 7 bases not matched to a gene. Germline CDR1 and CDR2: LGHDT and YNNKEL (reference sequence).

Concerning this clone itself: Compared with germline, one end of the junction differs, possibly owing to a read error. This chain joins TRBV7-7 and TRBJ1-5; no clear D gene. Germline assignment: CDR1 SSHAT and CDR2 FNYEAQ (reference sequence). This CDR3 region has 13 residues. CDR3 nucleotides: TGTGCTAGCAGCTTAGAGCCCGGTCAGCCCCAGCATTTT. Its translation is CASSLEPGQPQHF. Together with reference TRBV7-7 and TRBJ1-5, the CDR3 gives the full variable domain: GAGVSQSPRYKVTKRGQDVTLRCDPISSHATLYWYQQALGQGPEFLTYFNYEAQPDKSGLPSDRFSAERPEGSISTLTIQRTEQRDSAMYRCASSLEPGQPQHFGDGTRLSIL.

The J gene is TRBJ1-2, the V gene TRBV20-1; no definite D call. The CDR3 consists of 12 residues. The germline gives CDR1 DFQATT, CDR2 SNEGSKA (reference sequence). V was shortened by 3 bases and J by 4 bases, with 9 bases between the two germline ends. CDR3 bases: TGCAGTGCTAGTGAGGCAGTCTATGGCTACACCTTC. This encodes CSASEAVYGYTF.

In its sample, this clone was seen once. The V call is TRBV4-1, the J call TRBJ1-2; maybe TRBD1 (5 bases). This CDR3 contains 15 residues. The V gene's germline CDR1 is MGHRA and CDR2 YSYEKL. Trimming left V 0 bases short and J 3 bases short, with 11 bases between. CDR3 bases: TGCGCCAGCAGCCAAGAAGGGGCGTGGGACTATGGCTACACCTTC. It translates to CASSQEGAWDYGYTF.

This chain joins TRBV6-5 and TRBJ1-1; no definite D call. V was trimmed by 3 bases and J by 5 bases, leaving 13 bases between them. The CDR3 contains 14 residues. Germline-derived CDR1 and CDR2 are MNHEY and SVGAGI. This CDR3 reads CASSYAGGDTEAFF. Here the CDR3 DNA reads TGTGCCAGCAGTTATGCCGGAGGAGATACTGAAGCTTTCTTT.

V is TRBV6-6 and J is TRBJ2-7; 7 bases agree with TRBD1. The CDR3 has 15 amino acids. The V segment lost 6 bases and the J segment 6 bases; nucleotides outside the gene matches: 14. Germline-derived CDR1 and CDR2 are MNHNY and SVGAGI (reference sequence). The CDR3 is CASRPHSDREFEQYF. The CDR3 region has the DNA TGTGCCAGCAGACCCCACTCCGACAGGGAGTTCGAGCAGTACTTC.

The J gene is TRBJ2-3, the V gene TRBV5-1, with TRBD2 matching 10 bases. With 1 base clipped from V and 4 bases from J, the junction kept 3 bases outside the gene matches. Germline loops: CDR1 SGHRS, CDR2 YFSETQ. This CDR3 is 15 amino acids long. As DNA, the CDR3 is TGCGCCAGCAGCTTGCGCCTAGCGGGAGCAGATACGCAGTATTTT. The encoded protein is CASSLRLAGADTQYF.

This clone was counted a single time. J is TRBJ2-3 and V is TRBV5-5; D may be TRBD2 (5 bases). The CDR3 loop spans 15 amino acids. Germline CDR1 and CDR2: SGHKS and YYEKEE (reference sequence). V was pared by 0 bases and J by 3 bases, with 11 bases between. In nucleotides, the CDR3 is TGTGCCAGCAGCTTGGCGGTAGCGAGGACAGATACGCAGTATTTT. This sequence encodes CASSLAVARTDTQYF.

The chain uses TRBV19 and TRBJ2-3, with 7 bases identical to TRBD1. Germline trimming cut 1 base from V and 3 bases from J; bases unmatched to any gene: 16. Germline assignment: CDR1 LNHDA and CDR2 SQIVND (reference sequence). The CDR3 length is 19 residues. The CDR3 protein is CASSIGPIYRGWRTDTQYF. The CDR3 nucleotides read TGTGCCAGTAGTATAGGCCCCATTTACAGGGGATGGCGGACAGATACGCAGTATTTT.